The clone carrying this TCR beta chain was detected ten times or more. TCRdb used MiXCR to reprocess the 5' RACE reads, holding one entry per CDR3 protein. The sample shows a few hundred thousand distinct CDR3 sequences, 15% to 20% of them seen only once. The entry originates in a study of CD8 T cells in ankylosing spondylitis. The germline V gene has CDR1 SGHDT and CDR2 YYEEEE. With 0 bases removed from V and 7 bases from J, the gap between germline ends came to 11 bases. This CDR3 contains 14 residues. Sequenced input: blood, either unsorted or a sorted T cell fraction (not recorded which). The chain recombines TRBV5-6 with TRBJ2-1; D is possibly TRBD1 (5 bases). The source of this sequence is a male donor with ankylosing spondylitis or in good health (not recorded which). CDR3 sequence: CASSLVPRANEQFF. The CDR3 DNA is TGTGCCAGCAGCTTGGTCCCCAGGGCTAATGAGCAGTTCTTC.